This TCR beta chain appears in the sequencing data of a study of response to subunit inactivated influenza vaccine. TCRdb redid the calling of the RT-PCR reads with MiXCR, one entry per CDR3 protein. The sample has fewer than 350,000 distinct CDR3 sequences, 21% seen once. V dropped 5 bases and J dropped 4 bases, with 9 bases sitting between them. Germline V gene data show CDR1 as SGHTA and CDR2 as FQGNSA. The CDR3 has 12 amino acids. Sequencing was performed on PBMCs from blood, taken less than 22 months after vaccination. The receptor's source is a man in his fifties or sixties who received an inactivated influenza vaccine. The chain links TRBV7-2 to TRBJ2-7; D gene uncertain. The DNA for the CDR3 is TGTGCCAGCAGCCTCAATACGTACGAGCAGTACTTC. Translated: CASSLNTYEQYF.